This entry lists 21 T cell receptor beta chains sequenced from one sample in a study of technical replicates of blood from a handful of donors. Profiled with immunoSEQ multiplex PCR; TCRdb holds only in-frame clones, not every one. The profile shows 80,000 or so clones, less than 99% of them singletons. Input material: T cells isolated from PBMCs. The receptors shown here come from a human donor in good health.

V is TRBV2 and J is TRBJ2-1, with 9 bases aligning to TRBD2. The CDR3 sequence is 14 residues long. J was trimmed by 4 bases and V by 8 bases; bases with no gene match: 6. Germline values: CDR1 SNHLY, CDR2 FYNNEI. DNA of the CDR3: TGTGCCAGCCTTAGCGGGAGTCGGTACAATGAGCAGTTCTTC. It specifies CASLSGSRYNEQFF.

This clone was observed once. The CDR3: CASRRSGDTQYF. DNA for the CDR3: TGTGCCAGCAGAAGATCGGGGGATACGCAGTATTTT. This chain connects TRBV2 to TRBJ2-3; a weak D match, TRBD2 (5 bases). Trimming cost V 6 bases and J 6 bases, with 10 bases left between them. The CDR3 sequence is 12 residues long. The V gene's germline CDR1 is SNHLY and CDR2 FYNNEI.

The rearrangement joins TRBV9 to TRBJ2-3; 11 positions match TRBD2. J was trimmed by 6 bases and V by 4 bases; bases with no gene match: 10. Germline V gene sequence: CDR1 SGDLS, CDR2 YYNGEE. The CDR3 sequence is 16 residues long. CDR3 bases: TGTGCCAGCAGCCCCCCATCTAGCGGGAGGACGGATACGCAGTATTTT. Protein: CASSPPSSGRTDTQYF.

The chain employs TRBV11-2 and TRBJ2-5; TRBD2 agrees at 7 bases. Germline loops: CDR1 SGHAT, CDR2 FQNNGV. This CDR3 contains 16 residues. V shed 5 bases and J 4 bases; nucleotides not matched to a gene: 13. The CDR3 here is CASSPSEAGAGETQYF. CDR3 nucleotide sequence: TGTGCCAGCAGCCCCTCCGAGGCGGGAGCTGGAGAGACCCAGTACTTC.

The chain carries TRBV29-1 and TRBJ2-2; TRBD1 might be the D (5 bases). V dropped 7 bases and J dropped 7 bases, with 19 bases sitting between them. The CDR3 covers 14 residues. Germline-derived CDR1 and CDR2 are SQVTM and ANQGSEA. Written as DNA, the CDR3 is TGCAGCGCCGACGCTACCAGCCAGGGCGGGGAGCTGTTTTTT. Encoded protein: CSADATSQGGELFF.

The rearrangement uses TRBV29-1 and TRBJ2-1, with TRBD1 matching 10 bases. The J segment lost 6 bases and the V segment lost 8 bases, leaving 4 bases of the junction unmatched. Germline V gene data show CDR1 as SQVTM and CDR2 as ANQGSEA. This CDR3 contains 12 residues. CDR3 nucleotides: TGCAGCCTGGGACAGGGGAGCAATGAGCAGTTCTTC. The encoded protein is CSLGQGSNEQFF.

The V gene is TRBV6-6, the J gene TRBJ2-7; perhaps TRBD1 as D (5 bases). CDR1 and CDR2 from the germline V gene are MNHNY and SVGAGI (reference sequence). Deletions cut 5 bases from V and 6 bases from J, with 8 bases between. This CDR3 is built from 11 residues. The CDR3 DNA reads TGTGCCAGCAGTCCAGGGCTCGAGCAGTACTTC. This codes for CASSPGLEQYF.

DNA for the CDR3: TGTGCCATTTTCGGAACAGGGGGCAATCAGCCCCAGCATTTT. Translation: CAIFGTGGNQPQHF. V and J are TRBV6-1 and TRBJ1-5, with TRBD1 matching 7 bases. Germline V gives CDR1 MNHNS, CDR2 SASEGT. The ends lost 10 bases at V and 2 bases at J; junction bases unmatched: 8. The CDR3 runs to 14 residues.

The chain recombines TRBV2 with TRBJ2-7, with 9 nucleotides matching TRBD1. The ends lost 6 bases at V and 6 bases at J; junction bases unmatched: 12. The CDR3 covers 15 residues. Germline CDR1 and CDR2: SNHLY and FYNNEI. CDR3 protein: CASRTRTGAKGEQYF. For the CDR3, the DNA is TGTGCCAGCAGGACTAGGACAGGGGCAAAGGGCGAGCAGTACTTC.

The chain couples TRBV19 to TRBJ1-1, with 7 bases aligning to TRBD1. The CDR3 totals 14 residues. V lost 8 bases, J lost 1 base, and 7 bases stayed unmatched. Looked up from germline, CDR1 is LNHDA and CDR2 is SQIVND (reference sequence). CDR3 DNA: TGTGCCAGTGGACTAAGACAGGGGAACACTGAAGCTTTCTTT. Protein product: CASGLRQGNTEAFF.

This clone showed up just once. V gene TRBV5-4 combines with J gene TRBJ2-1, with TRBD2 matching 9 bases. The length of the CDR3 is 14 residues. CDR1 is SGHNT, CDR2 YYREEE, per germline (reference sequence). The trim removed 4 bases at V and 3 bases at J, leaving 2 bases unmatched. CDR3 DNA: TGTGCCAGCAGCCAACTAGCGGGCTACAATGAGCAGTTCTTC. Protein product: CASSQLAGYNEQFF.

The CDR3 reads CASSLVGDTEAFF. The CDR3 region has the DNA TGTGCCAGCAGCTTAGTCGGTGACACTGAAGCTTTCTTT. V usage is TRBV11-2 and J usage is TRBJ1-1; D unresolved. CDR1 and CDR2 from the germline V gene are SGHAT and FQNNGV. V gave up 1 base and J gave up 3 bases, with 6 bases separating them. The CDR3 is 13 residues long.

The CDR3 sequence: CASSLGTGLSYEQYF. The CDR3 nucleotides are TGTGCCAGCAGCTTAGGCACGGGACTTTCCTACGAGCAGTACTTC. The rearrangement links TRBV13 to TRBJ2-7; D is perhaps TRBD2 (6 bases). V was shortened by 0 bases and J by 1 base, with 10 bases between the two germline ends. Germline CDR1 is PRHDT and CDR2 is FYEKMQ (reference sequence). The length of the CDR3 is 15 residues. Using reference TRBV13 and TRBJ2-7 for the parts outside the CDR3, the full variable domain is AAGVIQSPRHLIKEKRETATLKCYPIPRHDTVYWYQQGPGQDPQFLISFYEKMQSDKGSIPDRFSAQQFSDYHSELNMSSLELGDSALYFCASSLGTGLSYEQYFGPGTRLTVT.

The chain joins TRBV9 to TRBJ2-4; 7 bases match TRBD2. The CDR3 has 15 amino acids. Germline V CDR1 and CDR2: SGDLS, YYNGEE. V lost 0 bases and J lost 8; bases outside the gene matches: 8. Written as DNA, the CDR3 is TGTGCCAGCAGCGTAGGCGGGAGTGTGGGTGACATTCAGTACTTC. Protein product: CASSVGGSVGDIQYF.

The chain employs TRBV19 and TRBJ1-5, with TRBD1 as a possible D gene (5 bases). CDR1 is LNHDA and CDR2 is SQIVND in the germline V gene (reference sequence). The CDR3 totals 15 residues. Between the trimmed V and J ends, which lost 3 bases and 5 bases, there was a span of 14 bases. In nucleotides, the CDR3 is TGTGCCAGTAGTATGGAGTGGGGGGGACATCAGCCCCAGCATTTT. Protein sequence: CASSMEWGGHQPQHF. The whole variable domain, filled in from reference TRBV19 and TRBJ1-5, reads DGGITQSPKYLFRKEGQNVTLSCEQNLNHDAMYWYRQDPGQGLRLIYYSQIVNDFQKGDIAEGYSVSREKKESFPLTVTSAQKNPTAFYLCASSMEWGGHQPQHFGDGTRLSIL.

The chain combines TRBV29-1 with TRBJ1-2, with TRBD1 matching over 8 bases. The ends lost 1 base at V and 8 bases at J; junction bases unmatched: 9. Germline V gene lookup returns CDR1 SQVTM and CDR2 ANQGSEA. This CDR3 comprises 14 residues. CDR3 bases: TGCAGCGTTGAAGGACGCGGACAGGGCTACGGCTACACCTTC. This sequence encodes CSVEGRGQGYGYTF. The entire variable domain, with the rest obtained from reference TRBV29-1 and TRBJ1-2, is as follows: SAVISQKPSRDICQRGTSLTIQCQVDSQVTMMFWYRQQPGQSLTLIATANQGSEATYESGFVIDKFPISRPNLTFSTLTVSNMSPEDSSIYLCSVEGRGQGYGYTFGSGTRLTVV.

The chain employs TRBV7-2 and TRBJ2-1, with 9 bases identical to TRBD1. The CDR3 has 14 amino acids. V was pared by 3 bases and J by 6 bases, with 3 bases of the junction left unmatched. Germline V gives CDR1 SGHTA, CDR2 FQGNSA. The CDR3 DNA reads TGTGCCAGCAGCTTGACAGGGGGGGGCAATGAGCAGTTCTTC. It codes for CASSLTGGGNEQFF.

V usage is TRBV9 and J usage is TRBJ2-2; 8 nucleotides line up with TRBD1. Germline loops: CDR1 SGDLS, CDR2 YYNGEE. V was pared by 7 bases and J by 3 bases, with 2 bases of the junction left unmatched. There are 13 residues in the CDR3. The CDR3 protein is CASETGDTGELFF. The DNA for the CDR3 is TGTGCCAGCGAGACAGGGGACACCGGGGAGCTGTTTTTT.

The V call is TRBV11-2, the J call TRBJ2-7; 7 nucleotides line up with TRBD1. The germline gives CDR1 SGHAT, CDR2 FQNNGV. This CDR3 contains 12 residues. The V and J ends lost 5 bases and 3 bases, in that order; junction bases with no gene match: 1. The chain's CDR3 is CASSGTDYEQYF. CDR3 sequence (DNA): TGTGCCAGCAGCGGGACAGACTACGAGCAGTACTTC. The variable domain in full, completed from reference TRBV11-2 and TRBJ2-7, reads EAGVAQSPRYKIIEKRQSVAFWCNPISGHATLYWYQQILGQGPKLLIQFQNNGVVDDSQLPKDRFSAERLKGVDSTLKIQPAKLEDSAVYLCASSGTDYEQYFGPGTRLTVT.

J is TRBJ2-7 and V is TRBV9; 10 nucleotides agree with TRBD2. Germline trimming cut 3 bases from V and 2 bases from J; bases unmatched to any gene: 5. In germline, CDR1 is SGDLS, CDR2 YYNGEE. This CDR3 comprises 15 residues. The CDR3 region is CASSGTGLATYEQYF. Here the CDR3 DNA reads TGTGCCAGCAGCGGAACGGGACTAGCGACCTACGAGCAGTACTTC.

This rearrangement joins TRBV27 to TRBJ2-7; D unresolved. The CDR3 totals 13 residues. The V gene lost 5 bases and the J gene lost 5 bases, with 13 bases spanning the gap. CDR1 and CDR2 from the germline V gene are MNHEY and SMNVEV (reference sequence). The CDR3 is CASSTVGVHEQYF. The CDR3 DNA is TGTGCCAGCAGTACTGTTGGTGTTCACGAGCAGTACTTC.